The sequence of this TCR beta chain was determined in a study of CD8 T cells in ankylosing spondylitis. Study-level findings and limits: Disease-associated clones were reportedly significantly overrepresented in matched ankylosing spondylitis synovial fluid. Made up of under ten highly homologous variants, a TCR beta motif appeared characteristic of ankylosing spondylitis blood. Reactive arthritis synovial fluid and blood were previously reported to contain some motif variants.

The sample holds a few counts of this clonotype. The antigen is unknown. A read error may produce the germline difference seen at one junction end. The TCR beta libraries were generated through quantitative 5'-RACE incorporating molecular barcodes. TCRdb ran MiXCR on the 5' RACE reads and lists one entry per CDR3 protein. The sample records about 320,000 distinct CDR3 sequences, 9.5% to 13% being singletons. This CDR3 is 10 amino acids long. Looked up from germline, CDR1 is MNHEY and CDR2 is SMNVEV (reference sequence). The V gene is TRBV27, the J gene TRBJ2-5; D call uncertain. The specimen was blood, either unsorted or a sorted T cell fraction (not recorded which). The sequence was collected from a female donor with ankylosing spondylitis or in good health (not recorded which). CDR3 DNA: TGTGCCAGCAGTTTATACCTACCAAACTTC. This translates into CASSLYLPNF.